This T cell receptor (beta chain) derives from a study of T cells in Graves' hyperthyroidism and ophthalmopathy. About the research overall: At the time of initial diagnosis and before any treatment, peripheral blood was collected.

Hyperthyroidism of Graves' type that showed no ophthalmopathy progression within 18 months was stable. There were TCR beta CDR3 regions amplified from RNA transcripts. The HTBI primer set served for first-round RT-PCR of the TCR CDR3. TCRdb analysed the multiplex PCR reads with MiXCR anew, one entry per CDR3 protein. Found here are roughly 350,000 distinct CDR3 sequences, around 13% of them singletons; the top ten hold just under 25%. This CDR3 is 13 amino acids long. V lost 3 bases to trimming and J lost 6 bases; unmatched junction nucleotides: 4. The chain joins TRBV12-3 or TRBV12-4 to TRBJ1-2; 7 nucleotides match TRBD1. This receptor was identified in a woman between 25 and 40 years old with Graves' hyperthyroidism. The sample was blood. CDR3 sequence: CASSFRGGNGYTF. CDR3 nucleotides: TGTGCCAGCAGTTTCCGAGGGGGCAATGGCTACACCTTC.